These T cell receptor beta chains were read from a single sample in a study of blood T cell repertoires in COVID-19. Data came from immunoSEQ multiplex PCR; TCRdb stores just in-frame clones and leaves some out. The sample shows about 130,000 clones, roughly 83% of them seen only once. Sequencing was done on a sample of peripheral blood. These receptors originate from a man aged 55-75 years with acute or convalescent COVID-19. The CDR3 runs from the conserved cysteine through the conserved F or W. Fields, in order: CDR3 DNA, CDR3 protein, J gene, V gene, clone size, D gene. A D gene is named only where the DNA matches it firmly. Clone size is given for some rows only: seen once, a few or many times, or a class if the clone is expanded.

DNA: TGCGCCAGCAGCTTAGCCGCAGGGGGCGAGTTTGGTGGCTACACCTTC; CDR3: CASSLAAGGEFGGYTF; J: TRBJ1-2; V: TRBV5-1; size: -; D: TRBD1
DNA: TGTGCCAGCAGTTCACCGAGGGGGTTCCGCACAGGAAACACCATATATTTT; CDR3: CASSSPRGFRTGNTIYF; J: TRBJ1-3; V: TRBV28; size: -; D: -
DNA: TGTGCCAGCAGGCAAACAGGGGGTACTGAAGCTTTCTTT; CDR3: CASRQTGGTEAFF; J: TRBJ1-1; V: TRBV5-8; size: -; D: TRBD1
DNA: TGCGCCAGCAGCTTGGCACAGGGGGGTGGCTACACCTTC; CDR3: CASSLAQGGGYTF; J: TRBJ1-2; V: TRBV5-1; size: -; D: TRBD1
DNA: TGTGCCAGCAGCTTATACACAGATACGCAGTATTTT; CDR3: CASSLYTDTQYF; J: TRBJ2-3; V: TRBV11-2; size: -; D: -
DNA: TGTGCCATCTCTAGAGGATGGGATGAAAAACTGTTTTTT; CDR3: CAISRGWDEKLFF; J: TRBJ1-4; V: TRBV10-3; size: -; D: -
DNA: TGTGCCAGCAGCTCCGGGACAGGGAGCGGCTACACCTTC; CDR3: CASSSGTGSGYTF; J: TRBJ1-2; V: TRBV7-2; size: -; D: TRBD1
DNA: TGTGCCAGTAGTCTTAGACAGGGGCTCGGCTACACCTTC; CDR3: CASSLRQGLGYTF; J: TRBJ1-2; V: TRBV19; size: -; D: TRBD1
DNA: TGTGCCAGCAGTGTTATTGGGGGCCTGGACAATCAGCCCCAGCATTTT; CDR3: CASSVIGGLDNQPQHF; J: TRBJ1-5; V: TRBV6-1; size: -; D: -
DNA: TGTGCCAGTAGTACGACAGGCTCTTCTGGAAACACCATATATTTT; CDR3: CASSTTGSSGNTIYF; J: TRBJ1-3; V: TRBV19; size: -; D: -
DNA: TGTGCCAGCAGCTCACTAGCGGGATGGACCGGGGAGCTGTTTTTT; CDR3: CASSSLAGWTGELFF; J: TRBJ2-2; V: TRBV7-2; size: -; D: TRBD2
DNA: TGCGCCAGCAGCCCTGACAGATACGAGCAGTACTTC; CDR3: CASSPDRYEQYF; J: TRBJ2-7; V: TRBV5-1; size: -; D: -
DNA: TGTGCCAGCAGCCTTTCCGGGGAGAGGTATAGGGTAGGAGGGCAGTTCTTC; CDR3: CASSLSGERYRVGGQFF; J: TRBJ2-1; V: TRBV7-9; size: -; D: -
DNA: TGTGCCAGCAGCTTAGAGGTAGCAAGGATCTCCTACGAGCAGTACTTC; CDR3: CASSLEVARISYEQYF; J: TRBJ2-7; V: TRBV11-2; size: -; D: -
DNA: TGTGCCACCAGTCACCGGACATCAAACATTCAGTACTTC; CDR3: CATSHRTSNIQYF; J: TRBJ2-4; V: TRBV24-1; size: -; D: -
DNA: TGTGCCAGCAGTTACGGGGCGGGGGGCAATCAGCCCCAGCATTTT; CDR3: CASSYGAGGNQPQHF; J: TRBJ1-5; V: TRBV6-2/TRBV6-3; size: -; D: -
DNA: TGTGCCAGTAGTATGAATATAGGACAGGGGGCGACAGACGAGCAGTACTTC; CDR3: CASSMNIGQGATDEQYF; J: TRBJ2-7; V: TRBV19; size: -; D: TRBD1
DNA: TGTGCCAGCAGCTCCGCGGGGGGGCCCGAGGTAGATACGCAGTATTTT; CDR3: CASSSAGGPEVDTQYF; J: TRBJ2-3; V: TRBV7-2; size: -; D: TRBD2
DNA: TGTGCCAGCAGCTTAATAAGCGGGACTTCCACAGATACGCAGTATTTT; CDR3: CASSLISGTSTDTQYF; J: TRBJ2-3; V: TRBV5-5; size: -; D: TRBD2
DNA: TGTGCCAGCAGTGTTGAGAGCGGGGAGCTGTTTTTT; CDR3: CASSVESGELFF; J: TRBJ2-2; V: TRBV2; size: -; D: -
DNA: TGCGCCAGCAGCTTGTGGGGCAGGGACACTGAAGCTTTCTTT; CDR3: CASSLWGRDTEAFF; J: TRBJ1-1; V: TRBV5-1; size: -; D: -
DNA: TGTGCCTGGACCTTCGGACTAGCGGAGTACAATGAGCAGTTCTTC; CDR3: CAWTFGLAEYNEQFF; J: TRBJ2-1; V: TRBV30; size: -; D: TRBD2
DNA: TGCGCCAGCAGTCACGTAGAGGGAACCTACGAGCAGTACTTC; CDR3: CASSHVEGTYEQYF; J: TRBJ2-7; V: TRBV23-1; size: -; D: -
DNA: TGCGCCAGCAGTCCCAGGACAGGGGTTGATCAGCCCCAGCATTTT; CDR3: CASSPRTGVDQPQHF; J: TRBJ1-5; V: TRBV5-1; size: -; D: TRBD1
DNA: TGCAGTGCTACTAGGACTAATGAGCAGTTCTTC; CDR3: CSATRTNEQFF; J: TRBJ2-1; V: TRBV20-1; size: -; D: -
DNA: TGTGCCAGCTCACCGTTGGGGGCGCAGAACTATGGCTACACCTTC; CDR3: CASSPLGAQNYGYTF; J: TRBJ1-2; V: TRBV18; size: -; D: -
DNA: TGTGCCAGCAGTCTAACGCCGGCAGATACGCAGTATTTT; CDR3: CASSLTPADTQYF; J: TRBJ2-3; V: TRBV3-1/TRBV3-2; size: -; D: -
DNA: TGCGCCAGCAGCTTGGCGCAGGCCTCCTATAATTCACCCCTCCACTTT; CDR3: CASSLAQASYNSPLHF; J: TRBJ1-6; V: TRBV5-1; size: few; D: -
DNA: TGTGCCTGGAGTGTACGGACAACTGGAAACACCATATATTTT; CDR3: CAWSVRTTGNTIYF; J: TRBJ1-3; V: TRBV30; size: -; D: -
DNA: TGTGCCAGCAGCATAGCGGCCTTAAATGAGCAGTTCTTC; CDR3: CASSIAALNEQFF; J: TRBJ2-1; V: TRBV7-3; size: -; D: -
DNA: TGTGCCATCAGTGAGTCCCGGGGACAGGGAAGTTCACCCCTCCACTTT; CDR3: CAISESRGQGSSPLHF; J: TRBJ1-6; V: TRBV10-3; size: few; D: TRBD1
DNA: TGTGCCTGGAGTCCTTTTAGAGGGCCGGGAGGCCCAGATACGCAGTATTTT; CDR3: CAWSPFRGPGGPDTQYF; J: TRBJ2-3; V: TRBV30; size: few; D: TRBD2
DNA: TGTGCCAGTAGTAAAGGAGGCCTAACAGAAGAGACCCAGTACTTC; CDR3: CASSKGGLTEETQYF; J: TRBJ2-5; V: TRBV19; size: -; D: -
DNA: TGTGCCAGCAGTTTATATATCGCGGGAGGGAATGAGCAGTTCTTC; CDR3: CASSLYIAGGNEQFF; J: TRBJ2-1; V: TRBV27; size: -; D: TRBD2
DNA: TGTGCCATCAGTGCACACAGGGGCTCGACAGATACGCAGTATTTT; CDR3: CAISAHRGSTDTQYF; J: TRBJ2-3; V: TRBV10-3; size: -; D: TRBD1
DNA: TGTGCCATCAGTGAAGCGGGAACCGCATGGAATACGCAGTATTTT; CDR3: CAISEAGTAWNTQYF; J: TRBJ2-3; V: TRBV10-3; size: -; D: TRBD2
DNA: TGCGCCAGCAGCCCGGACAGGGGCGGACAGCCCCAGCATTTT; CDR3: CASSPDRGGQPQHF; J: TRBJ1-5; V: TRBV5-1; size: once; D: TRBD1
DNA: TGTGCCAGCAGCTTTTCAGGGTCCTACGAGCAGTACTTC; CDR3: CASSFSGSYEQYF; J: TRBJ2-7; V: TRBV7-9; size: -; D: -
DNA: TGTGCCAGCACCTTATACCGGGACAGGGGATTGTATGGCTACACCTTC; CDR3: CASTLYRDRGLYGYTF; J: TRBJ1-2; V: TRBV5-5; size: few; D: TRBD1
DNA: TGTGCCAGCGGACAGGGGACGGGGGAGACCCAGTACTTC; CDR3: CASGQGTGETQYF; J: TRBJ2-5; V: TRBV19; size: -; D: TRBD1
DNA: TGTGCCAGCAGCCCTGGGGCCGGGGGGAATGAGCAGTTCTTC; CDR3: CASSPGAGGNEQFF; J: TRBJ2-1; V: TRBV5-6; size: -; D: TRBD2
DNA: TGTGCCAGCCAGGGACAGGGGGCGTATGAGCAGTTCTTC; CDR3: CASQGQGAYEQFF; J: TRBJ2-1; V: TRBV18; size: -; D: TRBD1
DNA: TGCGCCAGCAGCTTGGACCCAGGGCGCCTCTCTGGGGCCAACGTCCTGACTTTC; CDR3: CASSLDPGRLSGANVLTF; J: TRBJ2-6; V: TRBV5-1; size: -; D: -
DNA: TGTGCCAGCAGTTTTCAGATTGAAAAACTGTTTTTT; CDR3: CASSFQIEKLFF; J: TRBJ1-4; V: TRBV12-3/TRBV12-4; size: -; D: -
DNA: TGTGCCTGGGCCGGGTTTACGGGAAGCTATGGCTACACCTTC; CDR3: CAWAGFTGSYGYTF; J: TRBJ1-2; V: TRBV30; size: -; D: -
DNA: TGTGCCAGCAGCCGAGACAGGGTTGGTCCCTACGAGCAGTACTTC; CDR3: CASSRDRVGPYEQYF; J: TRBJ2-7; V: TRBV2; size: -; D: TRBD1
DNA: TGTGCCAGCAGCCATCGACTAGCGGGAGGGGGGGAGGATGAGCAGTTCTTC; CDR3: CASSHRLAGGGEDEQFF; J: TRBJ2-1; V: TRBV4-2; size: -; D: TRBD2
DNA: TGTGCCAGCAGCCAGCCCCGGGGGACTTATGGCTACACCTTC; CDR3: CASSQPRGTYGYTF; J: TRBJ1-2; V: TRBV3-1/TRBV3-2; size: -; D: -